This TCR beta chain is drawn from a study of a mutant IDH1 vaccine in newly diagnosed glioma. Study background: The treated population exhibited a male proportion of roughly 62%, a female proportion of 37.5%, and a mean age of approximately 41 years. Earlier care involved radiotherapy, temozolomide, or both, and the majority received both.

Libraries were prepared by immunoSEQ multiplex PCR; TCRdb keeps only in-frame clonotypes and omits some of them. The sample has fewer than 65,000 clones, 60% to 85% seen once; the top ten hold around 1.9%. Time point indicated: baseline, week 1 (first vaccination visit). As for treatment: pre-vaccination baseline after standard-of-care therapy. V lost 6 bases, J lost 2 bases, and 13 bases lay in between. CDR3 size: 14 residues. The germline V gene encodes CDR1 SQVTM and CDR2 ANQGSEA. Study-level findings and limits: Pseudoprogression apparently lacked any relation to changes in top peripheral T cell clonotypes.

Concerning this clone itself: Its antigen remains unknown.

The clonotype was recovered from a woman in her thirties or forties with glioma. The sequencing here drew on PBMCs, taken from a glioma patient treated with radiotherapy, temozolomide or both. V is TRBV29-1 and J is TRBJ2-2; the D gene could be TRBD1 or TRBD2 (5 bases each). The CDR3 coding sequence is TGCAGCGTGGGGGACCTGGGAAACACCGGGGAGCTGTTTTTT. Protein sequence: CSVGDLGNTGELFF.